The rows below give T cell receptor beta chains drawn from one sample of a study of cytomegalovirus exposure and HLA in healthy donors. Sequencing was performed with immunoSEQ multiplex PCR; in TCRdb, only in-frame clones are kept and a portion is missing. The sample includes some 270,000 clones, around 90% of them seen just once. Sequenced material: PBMCs. These receptors were taken from a girl aged 2-9 years in good health and CMV-seronegative. CDR3s include the opening cysteine and the closing phenylalanine or tryptophan. The D gene is left open where the match is weak. Clone size appears in some rows only: once, few, many, or a class for an expanded clone.

len: 17
j_gene: TRBJ1-2
abundance: .
v_gene: TRBV19
d_gene: TRBD1
CDR3aa: CASSPGTGGAGGYGYTF
CDR3nt: TGTGCCAGTAGTCCGGGGACAGGGGGCGCGGGGGGCTATGGCTACACCTTC

len: 15
j_gene: TRBJ1-4
abundance: .
v_gene: TRBV4-1
d_gene: .
CDR3aa: CASSQERQANEKLFF
CDR3nt: TGCGCCAGCAGCCAAGAACGGCAGGCCAATGAAAAACTGTTTTTT

len: 12
j_gene: TRBJ2-7
abundance: once
v_gene: TRBV11-2
d_gene: .
CDR3aa: CASSFTGYEQYF
CDR3nt: TGTGCCAGCAGCTTCACAGGTTACGAGCAGTACTTC

len: 16
j_gene: TRBJ1-5
abundance: .
v_gene: TRBV28
d_gene: .
CDR3aa: CASKDWMGGSNQPQHF
CDR3nt: TGTGCCAGCAAAGATTGGATGGGGGGTAGCAATCAGCCCCAGCATTTT

len: 15
j_gene: TRBJ1-2
abundance: .
v_gene: TRBV27
d_gene: .
CDR3aa: CASSSPGRAIYGYTF
CDR3nt: TGTGCCAGCAGCTCCCCCGGTAGAGCAATTTATGGCTACACCTTC

len: 14
j_gene: TRBJ2-7
abundance: .
v_gene: TRBV6-6
d_gene: TRBD1
CDR3aa: CASSGGTGSYEQYF
CDR3nt: TGTGCCAGCAGTGGCGGGACAGGTTCCTACGAGCAGTACTTC

len: 17
j_gene: TRBJ2-3
abundance: .
v_gene: TRBV7-3
d_gene: TRBD2
CDR3aa: CASSLGLAGYGRDTQYF
CDR3nt: TGTGCCAGCAGCTTGGGACTAGCGGGGTATGGTAGAGATACGCAGTATTTT

len: 16
j_gene: TRBJ2-1
abundance: .
v_gene: TRBV10-2
d_gene: TRBD2
CDR3aa: CASSELAGVGYNEQFF
CDR3nt: TGCGCCAGCAGTGAACTAGCGGGGGTGGGTTACAATGAGCAGTTCTTC

len: 10
j_gene: TRBJ2-5
abundance: .
v_gene: TRBV20-1
d_gene: .
CDR3aa: CSALEETQYF
CDR3nt: TGCAGTGCTTTAGAAGAGACCCAGTACTTC

len: 13
j_gene: TRBJ1-1
abundance: .
v_gene: TRBV30
d_gene: .
CDR3aa: CAWTGHTNTEAFF
CDR3nt: TGTGCCTGGACGGGACATACGAACACTGAAGCTTTCTTT

len: 15
j_gene: TRBJ2-2
abundance: .
v_gene: TRBV27
d_gene: .
CDR3aa: CASSFLGLNTGELFF
CDR3nt: TGTGCCAGCAGTTTTCTAGGACTCAACACCGGGGAGCTGTTTTTT

len: 13
j_gene: TRBJ2-1
abundance: once
v_gene: TRBV18
d_gene: .
CDR3aa: CASSPGDTNEQFF
CDR3nt: TGTGCCAGCTCACCGGGGGACACCAATGAGCAGTTCTTC

len: 13
j_gene: TRBJ1-1
abundance: once
v_gene: TRBV2
d_gene: .
CDR3aa: CASSAPGGTEAFF
CDR3nt: TGTGCCAGCAGTGCTCCAGGAGGTACTGAAGCTTTCTTT

len: 15
j_gene: TRBJ2-1
abundance: .
v_gene: TRBV5-6
d_gene: TRBD2
CDR3aa: CASSLAGVIYNEQFF
CDR3nt: TGTGCCAGCAGCTTAGCGGGGGTGATCTACAATGAGCAGTTCTTC

len: 15
j_gene: TRBJ1-1
abundance: .
v_gene: TRBV7-2
d_gene: .
CDR3aa: CASSAHPGQNTEAFF
CDR3nt: TGTGCCAGCAGCGCCCACCCGGGACAGAACACTGAAGCTTTCTTT

len: 13
j_gene: TRBJ2-2
abundance: .
v_gene: TRBV30
d_gene: TRBD1
CDR3aa: CAWRGQYTGELFF
CDR3nt: TGTGCCTGGAGGGGACAGTACACCGGGGAGCTGTTTTTT

len: 10
j_gene: TRBJ1-1
abundance: .
v_gene: TRBV5-7
d_gene: .
CDR3aa: CASSLALAFF
CDR3nt: TGTGCCAGCAGCTTGGCATTAGCTTTCTTT

len: 14
j_gene: TRBJ2-2
abundance: .
v_gene: TRBV30
d_gene: .
CDR3aa: CAYSQGRNTGELFF
CDR3nt: TGTGCCTACTCACAGGGCCGGAACACCGGGGAGCTGTTTTTT

len: 14
j_gene: TRBJ1-1
abundance: .
v_gene: TRBV5-4
d_gene: TRBD1
CDR3aa: CASSNGQGGTEAFF
CDR3nt: TGTGCCAGCAGCAACGGACAGGGCGGCACTGAAGCTTTCTTT

len: 13
j_gene: TRBJ1-3
abundance: .
v_gene: TRBV28
d_gene: TRBD1
CDR3aa: CASSSGGGNTIYF
CDR3nt: TGTGCCAGCAGTTCAGGGGGAGGAAACACCATATATTTT

len: 16
j_gene: TRBJ2-2
abundance: few
v_gene: TRBV7-9
d_gene: TRBD1
CDR3aa: CASSLGTGKNTGELFF
CDR3nt: TGTGCCAGCAGCCTAGGGACAGGGAAGAACACCGGGGAGCTGTTTTTT

len: 15
j_gene: TRBJ2-3
abundance: .
v_gene: TRBV6-5
d_gene: TRBD1
CDR3aa: CASSPGTGETDTQYF
CDR3nt: TGTGCCAGCAGTCCCGGGACAGGGGAGACAGATACGCAGTATTTT

len: 15
j_gene: TRBJ1-3
abundance: .
v_gene: TRBV18
d_gene: .
CDR3aa: CASSPQGHSGNTIYF
CDR3nt: TGTGCCAGCTCACCCCAGGGCCACTCTGGAAACACCATATATTTT

len: 14
j_gene: TRBJ1-6
abundance: .
v_gene: TRBV6-5
d_gene: .
CDR3aa: CASSYFEGDSPLHF
CDR3nt: TGTGCCAGCAGTTACTTTGAGGGAGATTCACCCCTCCACTTT

len: 14
j_gene: TRBJ1-5
abundance: .
v_gene: TRBV9
d_gene: .
CDR3aa: CASSVGGKAWPQHF
CDR3nt: TGTGCCAGCAGCGTAGGAGGGAAAGCATGGCCCCAGCATTTT

len: 15
j_gene: TRBJ2-7
abundance: once
v_gene: TRBV19
d_gene: TRBD2
CDR3aa: CASSISSGRSYEQYF
CDR3nt: TGTGCCAGTAGTATTTCTAGCGGGAGGTCCTACGAGCAGTACTTC

len: 17
j_gene: TRBJ2-3
abundance: .
v_gene: TRBV2
d_gene: TRBD1
CDR3aa: CASISQRQGSRTDTQYF
CDR3nt: TGTGCCAGCATCTCCCAAAGACAGGGTTCGCGCACAGATACGCAGTATTTT

len: 15
j_gene: TRBJ1-5
abundance: .
v_gene: TRBV28
d_gene: .
CDR3aa: CASRGLSGVNQPQHF
CDR3nt: TGTGCCAGCAGAGGCTTATCGGGAGTCAATCAGCCCCAGCATTTT

len: 11
j_gene: TRBJ1-2
abundance: .
v_gene: TRBV11-2
d_gene: .
CDR3aa: CASSRGYGYTF
CDR3nt: TGTGCCTCCTCGAGGGGGTATGGCTACACCTTC

len: 11
j_gene: TRBJ2-1
abundance: .
v_gene: TRBV5-1
d_gene: .
CDR3aa: CASSLRQEQFF
CDR3nt: TGCGCCAGCAGCTTACGACAGGAGCAGTTCTTC

len: 10
j_gene: TRBJ1-1
abundance: .
v_gene: TRBV29-1
d_gene: .
CDR3aa: CSVVGAEAFF
CDR3nt: TGCAGCGTTGTGGGCGCTGAAGCTTTCTTT

len: 12
j_gene: TRBJ2-7
abundance: .
v_gene: TRBV6-5
d_gene: .
CDR3aa: CASSYEAPGQYF
CDR3nt: TGTGCCAGCAGTTACGAGGCCCCCGGGCAGTACTTC

len: 14
j_gene: TRBJ2-5
abundance: .
v_gene: TRBV5-4
d_gene: TRBD2
CDR3aa: CASSLRGGQETQYF
CDR3nt: TGTGCCAGCAGCTTGCGGGGGGGACAAGAGACCCAGTACTTC

len: 14
j_gene: TRBJ1-4
abundance: .
v_gene: TRBV11-2
d_gene: .
CDR3aa: CASTRSGVNEKLFF
CDR3nt: TGTGCCAGCACCCGAAGCGGGGTAAATGAAAAACTGTTTTTT

len: 16
j_gene: TRBJ1-4
abundance: .
v_gene: TRBV7-9
d_gene: .
CDR3aa: CASSPDRILTNEKLFF
CDR3nt: TGTGCCAGCAGTCCCGACAGGATTCTGACTAATGAAAAACTGTTTTTT

len: 16
j_gene: TRBJ2-1
abundance: .
v_gene: TRBV15
d_gene: .
CDR3aa: CATSRGAGLADNEQFF
CDR3nt: TGTGCCACCAGCAGGGGGGCGGGCCTAGCGGACAATGAGCAGTTCTTC

len: 14
j_gene: TRBJ2-1
abundance: .
v_gene: TRBV28
d_gene: TRBD1
CDR3aa: CASRRDRGFDEQFF
CDR3nt: TGTGCCAGCCGTCGGGACAGGGGATTCGATGAGCAGTTCTTC

len: 14
j_gene: TRBJ1-2
abundance: once
v_gene: TRBV19
d_gene: TRBD1
CDR3aa: CASSTTGVAYGYTF
CDR3nt: TGTGCCAGTAGTACGACAGGGGTAGCCTATGGCTACACCTTC

len: 16
j_gene: TRBJ1-2
abundance: .
v_gene: TRBV7-9
d_gene: .
CDR3aa: CASSSKGARDFYGYTF
CDR3nt: TGTGCCAGCAGCTCAAAAGGGGCCAGGGATTTCTATGGCTACACCTTC

len: 14
j_gene: TRBJ2-7
abundance: .
v_gene: TRBV6-1
d_gene: .
CDR3aa: CASSVSDQTYEQYF
CDR3nt: TGTGCCAGCAGTGTCTCCGATCAGACCTACGAGCAGTACTTC

len: 15
j_gene: TRBJ1-6
abundance: .
v_gene: TRBV21-1
d_gene: .
CDR3aa: CASSKARGGKAPLHF
CDR3nt: TGTGCCAGCAGCAAAGCGCGAGGGGGCAAGGCACCCCTCCACTTT

len: 13
j_gene: TRBJ2-7
abundance: .
v_gene: TRBV5-1
d_gene: .
CDR3aa: CASSLARAYEQYF
CDR3nt: TGCGCCAGCAGCTTGGCACGAGCCTACGAGCAGTACTTC

len: 18
j_gene: TRBJ2-5
abundance: .
v_gene: TRBV30
d_gene: TRBD2
CDR3aa: CAWNGGTSGGQYQETQYF
CDR3nt: TGTGCCTGGAACGGGGGGACTAGCGGGGGTCAGTACCAAGAGACCCAGTACTTC

len: 15
j_gene: TRBJ2-5
abundance: once
v_gene: TRBV19
d_gene: TRBD1
CDR3aa: CASRGTGGGQETQYF
CDR3nt: TGTGCCAGCCGGGGGACAGGGGGAGGCCAAGAGACCCAGTACTTC

len: 19
j_gene: TRBJ1-1
abundance: .
v_gene: TRBV10-3
d_gene: .
CDR3aa: CAISESMSGRMTMNTEAFF
CDR3nt: TGTGCCATCAGTGAGTCGATGTCAGGAAGAATGACCATGAACACTGAAGCTTTCTTT

len: 19
j_gene: TRBJ2-7
abundance: .
v_gene: TRBV9
d_gene: TRBD2
CDR3aa: CASSPWGTSGRSGSYEQYF
CDR3nt: TGTGCCAGCAGCCCCTGGGGGACTAGCGGGAGGTCCGGCTCCTACGAGCAGTACTTC

len: 14
j_gene: TRBJ1-1
abundance: .
v_gene: TRBV6-5
d_gene: .
CDR3aa: CASSEFGGSTEAFF
CDR3nt: TGTGCCAGCAGTGAGTTCGGAGGGAGCACTGAAGCTTTCTTT

len: 16
j_gene: TRBJ1-1
abundance: .
v_gene: TRBV5-1
d_gene: .
CDR3aa: CASSLATGRLNTEAFF
CDR3nt: TGCGCCAGCAGCTTGGCCACAGGCAGGCTTAACACTGAAGCTTTCTTT

len: 13
j_gene: TRBJ1-2
abundance: .
v_gene: TRBV2
d_gene: TRBD1
CDR3aa: CASSEQGAYGYTF
CDR3nt: TGTGCCAGCAGTGAGCAGGGGGCGTATGGCTACACCTTC

len: 13
j_gene: TRBJ1-1
abundance: .
v_gene: TRBV19
d_gene: .
CDR3aa: CASSTTVNTEAFF
CDR3nt: TGTGCCAGTAGTACGACAGTGAACACTGAAGCTTTCTTT

len: 16
j_gene: TRBJ2-7
abundance: once
v_gene: TRBV5-6
d_gene: TRBD1
CDR3aa: CASHVTDRGWGEWQYF
CDR3nt: TGTGCCAGCCATGTTACGGACAGGGGATGGGGAGAGTGGCAGTACTTC

len: 11
j_gene: TRBJ2-5
abundance: once
v_gene: TRBV10-3
d_gene: .
CDR3aa: CAISDGETQYF
CDR3nt: TGTGCCATCAGTGACGGGGAGACCCAGTACTTC

len: 16
j_gene: TRBJ2-6
abundance: .
v_gene: TRBV18
d_gene: TRBD2
CDR3aa: CASSPGLSSGANVLTF
CDR3nt: TGTGCCAGCTCACCGGGACTAAGCTCTGGGGCCAACGTCCTGACTTTC

len: 13
j_gene: TRBJ2-2
abundance: .
v_gene: TRBV11-2
d_gene: .
CDR3aa: CASSRVTTGELFF
CDR3nt: TGTGCCAGCAGCCGGGTCACTACCGGGGAGCTGTTTTTT

len: 15
j_gene: TRBJ1-1
abundance: .
v_gene: TRBV4-1
d_gene: TRBD1
CDR3aa: CASSQAGQGKAEAFF
CDR3nt: TGCGCCAGCAGCCAAGCCGGACAGGGGAAGGCTGAAGCTTTCTTT

len: 16
j_gene: TRBJ2-2
abundance: .
v_gene: TRBV7-9
d_gene: TRBD1
CDR3aa: CSSSFGATGGTGELFF
CDR3nt: TGTTCCAGCAGCTTTGGTGCGACAGGGGGCACCGGGGAGCTGTTTTTT

len: 13
j_gene: TRBJ1-1
abundance: .
v_gene: TRBV7-3
d_gene: .
CDR3aa: CASSTGGNTEAFF
CDR3nt: TGTGCCAGCAGCACCGGGGGAAACACTGAAGCTTTCTTT

len: 16
j_gene: TRBJ2-5
abundance: .
v_gene: TRBV9
d_gene: TRBD1
CDR3aa: CASSVGLTGAGETQYF
CDR3nt: TGTGCCAGCAGCGTAGGTTTGACAGGGGCAGGGGAGACCCAGTACTTC

len: 15
j_gene: TRBJ1-3
abundance: .
v_gene: TRBV19
d_gene: TRBD1
CDR3aa: CASSPLDRAGNTIYF
CDR3nt: TGTGCCAGTAGTCCCCTGGACAGGGCTGGAAACACCATATATTTT

len: 14
j_gene: TRBJ2-4
abundance: .
v_gene: TRBV28
d_gene: TRBD1
CDR3aa: CASRRQGDKNIQYF
CDR3nt: TGTGCCAGCCGTAGACAGGGGGACAAAAACATTCAGTACTTC